The 32 T cell receptor beta chains presented below share a single source sample, sequenced in a study of cytomegalovirus exposure and HLA in healthy donors. It was with 60 Vbeta and 13 Jbeta primers that the PCR ran. Sequenced by immunoSEQ multiplex PCR; TCRdb stores in-frame clones only, minus some. The table has roughly 190,000 clones, roughly four fifths seen once. The sequenced sample was PBMCs. These receptors were taken from a woman between 18 and 29 years old in good health and CMV-seronegative.

The chain joins TRBV6-5 to TRBJ2-7; D call uncertain. Germline V CDR1 and CDR2: MNHEY, SVGAGI. This CDR3 contains 12 residues. Trimming left V 2 bases short and J 7 bases short, with 9 bases between. CDR3 in DNA: TGTGCCAGCAGTTACCAGGTTGGGGAGCAGTACTTC. Protein product: CASSYQVGEQYF.

The chain has TRBV7-9 and TRBJ2-7, with TRBD1 as a possible D gene (6 bases). With 5 bases removed from V and 5 bases from J, the gap between germline ends came to 25 bases. This CDR3 spans 17 amino acids. CDR1 SEHNR and CDR2 FQNEAQ come from the germline V gene (reference sequence). As DNA, the CDR3 is TGTGCCAGCAGCCTTCTTTTCGGGCAGGGGATATCCCACGAGCAGTACTTC. Its protein product is CASSLLFGQGISHEQYF.

CDR3 coding DNA: TGTGCCAGCAGCCGCAGGGGGGACAGTTACAATGAGCAGTTCTTC. This sequence encodes CASSRRGDSYNEQFF. The chain links TRBV6-5 to TRBJ2-1; TRBD1 is a possible D gene (7 bases). Germline values: CDR1 MNHEY, CDR2 SVGAGI. The CDR3 contains 15 residues. Trimming stripped 6 bases from V and 4 bases from J, with 16 bases between.

The chain carries TRBV27 and TRBJ2-7; TRBD2 aligns across 13 bases. Looked up from germline, CDR1 is MNHEY and CDR2 is SMNVEV (reference sequence). The CDR3 is made up of 16 amino acids. V trimming: 4 bases; J trimming: 5 bases; junction bases outside the gene matches: 8. CDR3 sequence reads: CASSSSGLAGAHEQYF. In DNA form, the CDR3 reads TGTGCCAGCAGTTCTTCAGGACTAGCGGGAGCTCACGAGCAGTACTTC.

This sequence joins TRBV4-1 and TRBJ1-5; possible D gene TRBD1, 5 bases. V lost 4 bases, J lost 4 bases, and 17 bases lay in between. The CDR3 is 16 residues long. CDR1 MGHRA and CDR2 YSYEKL come from the germline V gene. The CDR3 DNA reads TGCGCCAGCAGCCTCTCGGCACAGGCTTTAAATCAGCCCCAGCATTTT. Translation: CASSLSAQALNQPQHF.

The chain's CDR3 is CASSQGSGDTDTQYF. The DNA for the CDR3 is TGTGCCAGCTCACAGGGTAGCGGGGACACAGATACGCAGTATTTT. This chain uses TRBV18 with TRBJ2-3; 8 bases line up with TRBD2. Trimming cost V 4 bases and J 2 bases; bases outside gene matches: 5. Germline V CDR1 and CDR2: KGHSH, LQKENI. The CDR3 extends over 15 amino acids.

V is TRBV2 and J is TRBJ2-7; possible D gene TRBD2, 6 bases. The V and J ends lost 8 bases and 6 bases respectively, with 20 bases between them. This CDR3 has 14 amino acids. Germline CDR1 and CDR2: SNHLY and FYNNEI. This chain's CDR3 is CASFGLSGRGEQYF. CDR3 in DNA: TGTGCCAGCTTTGGTCTTAGCGGAAGGGGCGAGCAGTACTTC. Filled out from reference TRBV2 and TRBJ2-7, the complete variable domain reads EPEVTQTPSHQVTQMGQEVILRCVPISNHLYFYWYRQILGQKVEFLVSFYNNEISEKSEIFDDQFSVERPDGSNFTLKIRSTKLEDSAMYFCASFGLSGRGEQYFGPGTRLTVT.

This chain uses TRBV7-2 with TRBJ1-5; D is unclear. The CDR3 is 16 residues long. CDR1 is SGHTA, CDR2 FQGNSA, per germline. V was trimmed by 4 bases and J by 0 bases, leaving 13 bases between them. The CDR3 here is CASSSTEIGSNQPQHF. CDR3 sequence (DNA): TGTGCCAGCAGCTCCACAGAGATAGGTAGCAATCAGCCCCAGCATTTT.

This clone occurred a few times. The chain recombines TRBV29-1 with TRBJ1-1, with a weak D call TRBD1 (5 bases). The CDR3 loop spans 14 amino acids. Trimming shortened V by 7 bases and J by 4 bases, and 19 bases separated the two germline ends. Germline-derived CDR1 and CDR2 are SQVTM and ANQGSEA. This CDR3 reads CSADLREGSTEAFF. The CDR3 nucleotides read TGCAGCGCGGACCTCCGGGAGGGGAGCACTGAAGCTTTCTTT.

The chain couples TRBV25-1 to TRBJ2-3; D is ambiguous. V was pared by 2 bases and J by 4 bases, with 16 bases between. The length of the CDR3 is 16 residues. Per the germline V gene, CDR1 is MGHDK and CDR2 is SYGVNS. CDR3 region: CASSELLAPRADTQYF. Written as DNA, the CDR3 is TGTGCCAGCAGTGAACTTCTGGCCCCACGGGCAGATACGCAGTATTTT.

This clone occurred once. The chain employs TRBV13 and TRBJ2-7; TRBD1 aligns across 9 bases. This CDR3 comprises 14 residues. V trimming: 7 bases; J trimming: 0 bases; junction bases outside the gene matches: 4. Germline CDR1 is PRHDT and CDR2 is FYEKMQ (reference sequence). The CDR3, as DNA: TGTGCCAGCACTCCGGGACAGGGCTCCTACGAGCAGTACTTC. Residues: CASTPGQGSYEQYF.

The chain has TRBV28 and TRBJ1-2; 11 bases match TRBD1. This CDR3 region has 17 residues. CDR1 and CDR2 (germline): MDHEN, SYDVKM. After removal of 5 bases from V and 3 bases from J, the junction contained 11 bases not matched to a gene. The CDR3 region has the DNA TGTGCCAGCAGTCATTCCCCGGACAGGGGGCTGGACTATGGCTACACCTTC. Its protein product is CASSHSPDRGLDYGYTF.

CDR3 DNA: TGTGCCAGCAGTCCAGGACAGGGATTAGGAGAAAAACTGTTTTTT. It specifies CASSPGQGLGEKLFF. This sequence joins TRBV7-6 and TRBJ1-4; TRBD1 matches at 8 bases. The CDR3 contains 15 residues. Germline CDR1 SGHVS, CDR2 FNYEAQ. The V gene end was trimmed by 6 bases and the J gene end by 8 bases; junction bases not matched to a gene: 11.

The genes are TRBV5-1 and TRBJ1-1; D unclear. The CDR3 length is 17 residues. With 1 base removed from V and 0 bases from J, the gap between germline ends came to 16 bases. Germline V CDR1 and CDR2: SGHRS, YFSETQ. CDR3 in amino acids: CASSLSRPTGLNTEAFF. For the CDR3, the DNA is TGCGCCAGCAGCTTGTCGCGGCCAACGGGGTTGAACACTGAAGCTTTCTTT.

The rearrangement uses TRBV5-1 and TRBJ1-4, with 9 positions matching TRBD1. The CDR3 loop spans 16 amino acids. Germline assignment: CDR1 SGHRS and CDR2 YFSETQ. V gave up 4 bases and J gave up 0 bases; unmatched junction bases: 4. The CDR3 DNA reads TGCGCCAGCAGCCCTGGGACAGGGTCAACTAATGAAAAACTGTTTTTT. It translates to CASSPGTGSTNEKLFF.

The V call is TRBV27, the J call TRBJ2-7; D is possibly TRBD2 (5 bases). Trimming cost V 10 bases and J 4 bases, with 11 bases left between them. CDR1 and CDR2 (germline): MNHEY, SMNVEV (reference sequence). CDR3 size: 11 residues. For the CDR3, the DNA is TGTGCCACCCGTGGAGGTTACGAGCAGTACTTC. Encoded protein: CATRGGYEQYF.

The V gene is TRBV4-2, the J gene TRBJ2-3; TRBD2 matches at 9 bases. There are 14 residues in the CDR3. With 7 bases clipped from V and 1 base from J, the junction kept 3 bases outside the gene matches. Germline values: CDR1 LGHNA, CDR2 YNFKEQ. The CDR3 bases are TGTGCCAGCACCTTAGCGGGGGGCACAGATACGCAGTATTTT. Protein product: CASTLAGGTDTQYF.

The chain is built from TRBV6-1 and TRBJ1-3, with TRBD1 as a possible D gene (6 bases). Trimming removed 3 bases from V and 4 bases from J, with 16 bases in between. The V gene's germline CDR1 is MNHNS and CDR2 SASEGT. The CDR3 is made up of 16 amino acids. The CDR3 sequence: CASSEAFGQGGNTIYF. The CDR3 bases are TGTGCCAGCAGTGAGGCCTTCGGGCAGGGGGGAAACACCATATATTTT.

The chain combines TRBV7-2 with TRBJ2-1; the match to TRBD1 covers 9 bases. J was trimmed by 9 bases and V by 5 bases; bases with no gene match: 14. There are 16 residues in the CDR3. Germline V gene lookup returns CDR1 SGHTA and CDR2 FQGNSA. CDR3 in DNA: TGTGCCAGCAGCCCCAATGCGGGACAGGGTGTAGGTGAGCAGTTCTTC. It is translated as CASSPNAGQGVGEQFF. Variable domain in full (rest from reference TRBV7-2 and TRBJ2-1): GAGVSQSPSNKVTEKGKDVELRCDPISGHTALYWYRQSLGQGLEFLIYFQGNSAPDKSGLPSDRFSAERTGGSVSTLTIQRTQQEDSAVYLCASSPNAGQGVGEQFFGPGTRLTVL.

The chain employs TRBV30 and TRBJ2-6, with a possible D match to TRBD1 (5 bases). The CDR3 totals 12 residues. From germline, CDR1 is GTSNPN and CDR2 SVGIG (reference sequence). Trimming shortened V by 0 bases and J by 17 bases, and 14 bases separated the two germline ends. CDR3 coding DNA: TGTGCCTGGAGTGTACGCTGGCAGGGTTTGACTTTC. Encoded protein: CAWSVRWQGLTF. Variable domain in full (rest from reference TRBV30 and TRBJ2-6): SQTIHQWPATLVQPVGSPLSLECTVEGTSNPNLYWYRQAAGRGLQLLFYSVGIGQISSEVPQNLSASRPQDRQFILSSKKLLLSDSGFYLCAWSVRWQGLTFGAGSRLTVL.

The genes are TRBV28 and TRBJ2-1; the D is unclear. V shed 5 bases and J shed 2 bases, with 16 bases lying between them. Germline CDR1 reads MDHEN; CDR2 reads SYDVKM. The CDR3 has 16 residues. This CDR3 reads CASSTSESRPYNEQFF. Written as DNA, the CDR3 is TGTGCCAGCAGTACCTCGGAGTCCCGACCCTACAATGAGCAGTTCTTC.

CDR3 region: CASSFNQGAPGETQYF. The CDR3 bases are TGTGCCAGCAGCTTCAATCAGGGGGCCCCCGGGGAGACCCAGTACTTC. The J gene is TRBJ2-5, the V gene TRBV9; 8 bases fit TRBD1. J gave up 5 bases and V 4 bases, and 13 bases lay outside the gene matches. This CDR3 is built from 16 residues. The germline gives CDR1 SGDLS, CDR2 YYNGEE.

The chain combines TRBV18 with TRBJ2-1, with D uncertain. The CDR3 loop spans 14 amino acids. Per germline, CDR1 KGHSH and CDR2 LQKENI. Trimming took off 0 bases at V and 3 bases at J, with 6 bases between the two ends. The CDR3 nucleotides are TGTGCCAGCTCACCACCGAGTCACTACAATGAGCAGTTCTTC. This sequence encodes CASSPPSHYNEQFF.

This clone was counted only a few times. The chain is built from TRBV27 and TRBJ2-1; 8 bases line up with TRBD2. This CDR3 comprises 12 residues. CDR1 is MNHEY, CDR2 SMNVEV, per germline (reference sequence). Trimming took 5 bases from V and 13 from J; bases not matched to a gene: 7. CDR3 loop: CASSPYSGVQFF. CDR3 sequence (DNA): TGTGCCAGCAGTCCCTATAGCGGGGTCCAGTTCTTC.

The chain combines TRBV7-2 with TRBJ2-5, with TRBD2 matching 8 bases. Germline lookup yields CDR1 SGHTA and CDR2 FQGNSA. With V trimmed by 6 bases and J by 3 bases, 6 bases remained unmatched. The CDR3 contains 14 residues. The CDR3 coding sequence is TGTGCCAGCAGGGGCGCGGGAGGTGAAGAGACCCAGTACTTC. Residues: CASRGAGGEETQYF.

This sequence joins TRBV6-5 and TRBJ1-1; D is undetermined. The V end was cut by 7 bases, the J end by 1 base, with 7 bases between. CDR3 length: 12 residues. Germline CDR1 and CDR2: MNHEY and SVGAGI. CDR3 DNA: TGTGCCAGCAAAGCGAAGAACACTGAAGCTTTCTTT. The encoded protein is CASKAKNTEAFF.

The chain employs TRBV2 and TRBJ1-5, with a weak D call TRBD1 (5 bases). Trimming left V 2 bases short and J 2 bases short, with 7 bases between. Per the germline V gene, CDR1 is SNHLY and CDR2 is FYNNEI. The CDR3 totals 14 residues. The CDR3: CASSEQGRNQPQHF. The CDR3 DNA follows: TGTGCCAGCAGTGAACAGGGCCGCAATCAGCCCCAGCATTTT.

The chain couples TRBV18 to TRBJ2-3; D not certain. The CDR3 consists of 15 residues. CDR1 is KGHSH, CDR2 LQKENI, per germline. Between the trimmed V and J ends, which lost 4 bases and 5 bases, there was a span of 16 bases. The CDR3 bases are TGTGCCAGCTCACGCGCCCGGGTCAGCGAAGATACGCAGTATTTT. It codes for CASSRARVSEDTQYF.

The chain recombines TRBV11-3 with TRBJ2-3; TRBD2 agrees at 8 bases. CDR1 is SGHNT and CDR2 is YENEEA in the germline V gene. V lost 3 bases and J lost 4; bases outside the gene matches: 6. The CDR3 contains 15 residues. CDR3 sequence reads: CASSFESGRADTQYF. The CDR3, as DNA: TGTGCCAGCAGCTTTGAAAGCGGGAGAGCAGATACGCAGTATTTT.

J is TRBJ2-1 and V is TRBV29-1; 9 positions agree with TRBD1. CDR1 and CDR2 (germline): SQVTM, ANQGSEA. After removal of 8 bases from V and 6 bases from J, the junction contained 5 bases not matched to a gene. CDR3 length equals 12 residues. This CDR3 reads CSPQGQGNEQFF. The CDR3 DNA reads as TGCAGCCCCCAGGGACAGGGCAATGAGCAGTTCTTC.

The chain recombines TRBV18 with TRBJ2-3; D remains unclear. Germline V gene data show CDR1 as KGHSH and CDR2 as LQKENI. V lost 0 bases and J 10 bases, leaving 17 bases between the germline ends. The CDR3 spans 15 residues. In nucleotides, the CDR3 is TGTGCCAGCTCACCACCGTCCCCGCGTCCCCCTTCGCAGTATTTT. Translating gives CASSPPSPRPPSQYF.

The chain is built from TRBV7-6 and TRBJ2-3, with 7 bases fitting TRBD2. CDR3 length equals 15 residues. The junction had 6 bases not matched to a gene; V was cut back by 5 bases and J by 1 base. Germline CDR1 SGHVS, CDR2 FNYEAQ. DNA of the CDR3: TGTGCCAGCAGCGGAAGCGGGGCGGGCACAGATACGCAGTATTTT. This gives the protein CASSGSGAGTDTQYF.